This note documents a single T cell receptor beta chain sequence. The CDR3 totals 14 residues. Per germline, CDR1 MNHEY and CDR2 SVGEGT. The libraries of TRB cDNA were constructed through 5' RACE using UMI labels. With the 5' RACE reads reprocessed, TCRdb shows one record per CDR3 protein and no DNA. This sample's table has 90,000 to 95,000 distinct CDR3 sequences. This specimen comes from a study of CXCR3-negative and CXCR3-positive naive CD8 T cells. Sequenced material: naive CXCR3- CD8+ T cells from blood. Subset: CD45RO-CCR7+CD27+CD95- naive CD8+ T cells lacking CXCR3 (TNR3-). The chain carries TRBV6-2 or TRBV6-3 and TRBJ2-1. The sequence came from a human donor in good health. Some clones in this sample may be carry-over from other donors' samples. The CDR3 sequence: CASTSGGSYNEQFF.